This T cell receptor beta chain was captured by sequencing in a study of T cell repertoires in cytomegalovirus infection. About the study: Shared public TCR beta signatures pointed to both CMV infection and a matching HLA type. Study-wide findings and caveats: Individuals carrying CMV plus the relevant HLA were identified by cumulative frequency of public TCR beta families. CMV-specific TCR beta clonotypes restricted by HLA-C dominated the ex vivo response.

Germline V lookup: CDR1 MDHEN, CDR2 SYDVKM. V shed 3 bases and J 4 bases; nucleotides not matched to a gene: 10. The CDR3 sequence is 16 residues long. Points on this clonotype: Its antigen is currently unknown.

TCRdb recomputed calls from the reads with MiXCR, one row per CDR3 protein. The table lists around 550,000 distinct CDR3 sequences, around 27% of them singletons. This receptor was identified in a human donor in good health (CMV status not recorded). Some clones in this sample may be carry-over from other donors' samples. Sequences were obtained from PBMCs. The chain is built from TRBV28 and TRBJ1-1, with 8 bases fitting TRBD1. The CDR3 nucleotides are TGTGCCAGCAGTTTTCGTCCAGGGGGCCCTGCCACTGAAGCTTTCTTT. It is translated as CASSFRPGGPATEAFF. Full variable domain (missing parts from reference TRBV28 and TRBJ1-1): DVKVTQSSRYLVKRTGEKVFLECVQDMDHENMFWYRQDPGLGLRLIYFSYDVKMKEKGDIPEGYSVSREKKERFSLILESASTNQTSMYLCASSFRPGGPATEAFFGQGTRLTVV.